Listed below are T cell receptor beta chains from one sample, sequenced in a study of T cell responses to AZD1222 COVID-19 vaccine. TCRdb's copy holds only in-frame clones and misses some; the assay was immunoSEQ multiplex PCR. The sample yields about 130,000 clones, approximately 91% seen once. The input for sequencing was peripheral blood, taken on day 0 of AZD1222 vaccination. Receptors originate from an adult in good health. The CDR3 runs from the conserved cysteine through the conserved F or W. Fields, in order: D gene, CDR3 length, J gene, V gene, clone size, CDR3 protein, CDR3 DNA. A D gene is named only where the DNA matches it firmly. The size entry is marked missing in some rows and otherwise reads once, few, many or a size class.

.,13,TRBJ1-6,TRBV6-4,.,CASSRDLDSPLHF,TGTGCCAGCAGCCGGGACCTAGATTCACCCCTCCACTTT
TRBD2,14,TRBJ2-7,TRBV7-2,.,CASSSSGASYEQYF,TGTGCCAGCAGCTCTAGCGGGGCCTCCTACGAGCAGTACTTC
.,11,TRBJ2-7,TRBV6-5,.,CAPGSGYEQYF,TGTGCCCCTGGTAGCGGCTACGAGCAGTACTTC
.,15,TRBJ2-3,TRBV5-1,.,CASSPPTGNTDTQYF,TGCGCCAGCAGCCCACCGACGGGGAACACAGATACGCAGTATTTT
.,18,TRBJ2-2,TRBV5-1,.,CASSLVTGNLLNTGELFF,TGCGCCAGCAGCTTGGTTACAGGGAACCTCTTGAACACCGGGGAGCTGTTTTTT
TRBD1,14,TRBJ1-1,TRBV3-1/TRBV3-2,.,CASSYHSGGTEAFF,TGTGCCAGCAGCTACCATTCAGGGGGCACTGAAGCTTTCTTT
.,9,TRBJ1-2,TRBV6-6,.,CAVGSGYTF,TGTGCAGTGGGTAGCGGCTACACCTTC
TRBD2,17,TRBJ2-5,TRBV6-1,.,CASSGASGGPRQETQYF,TGTGCCAGCAGTGGGGCTAGCGGGGGGCCACGGCAAGAGACCCAGTACTTC
.,15,TRBJ2-3,TRBV29-1,.,CSVEDGTQDQDTQYF,TGCAGCGTTGAAGACGGGACACAAGATCAGGATACGCAGTATTTT
.,12,TRBJ1-5,TRBV6-5,.,CASPRVRQPQHF,TGTGCCAGCCCCAGGGTGAGACAGCCCCAGCATTTT
.,14,TRBJ1-5,TRBV7-9,.,CASHDLSSNQPQHF,TGTGCCAGCCACGACCTCAGTAGCAATCAGCCCCAGCATTTT
.,15,TRBJ2-1,TRBV28,.,CASSSTGTAYNEQFF,TGTGCCAGCAGTTCTACCGGGACTGCCTACAATGAGCAGTTCTTC
.,14,TRBJ1-2,TRBV5-4,once,CASSTATVGYGYTF,TGTGCCAGCAGCACTGCGACAGTGGGGTATGGCTACACCTTC
TRBD1,17,TRBJ1-2,TRBV29-1,once,CSVGGLHMKTGNYGYTF,TGCAGCGTTGGAGGACTCCACATGAAGACAGGGAACTATGGCTACACCTTC
TRBD2,15,TRBJ2-1,TRBV6-6,.,CASTLVAGSYNEQFF,TGTGCCAGCACCCTAGTAGCGGGCTCCTACAATGAGCAGTTCTTC
TRBD2,17,TRBJ2-2,TRBV4-2,.,CASSQDIAGGRTGELFF,TGTGCCAGCAGCCAAGATATAGCGGGGGGGCGGACCGGGGAGCTGTTTTTT
.,15,TRBJ1-4,TRBV4-3,.,CASSQEGRTNEKLFF,TGCGCCAGCAGCCAAGAGGGGAGAACTAATGAAAAACTGTTTTTT
.,13,TRBJ1-2,TRBV9,once,CASSPGTAAGYTF,TGTGCCAGCAGCCCGGGGACCGCGGCGGGCTACACCTTC
.,17,TRBJ2-1,TRBV3-1/TRBV3-2,.,CASSQVGGAQKYNEQFF,TGTGCCAGCAGCCAAGTAGGGGGGGCGCAGAAATACAATGAGCAGTTCTTC
.,16,TRBJ1-4,TRBV2,.,CASSLAGRATNEKLFF,TGTGCCAGCAGTCTGGCCGGTAGGGCAACTAATGAAAAACTGTTTTTT
.,15,TRBJ2-1,TRBV7-9,.,CASSFSEAYYNEQFF,TGTGCCAGCAGCTTTTCGGAGGCATACTACAATGAGCAGTTCTTC
TRBD1,14,TRBJ2-7,TRBV24-1,.,CATSDPGQGEEQYF,TGTGCCACCAGTGATCCGGGACAGGGAGAAGAGCAGTACTTC
.,12,TRBJ1-2,TRBV6-5,.,CASSYVGYGYTF,TGTGCCAGCAGTTACGTCGGGTATGGCTACACCTTC
TRBD1,12,TRBJ2-1,TRBV29-1,.,CSVGTGGREQFF,TGCAGCGTCGGGACAGGGGGCAGAGAGCAGTTCTTC
.,16,TRBJ1-2,TRBV9,.,CASSVESREPTYGYTF,TGTGCCAGCAGCGTAGAAAGCAGGGAACCGACCTATGGCTACACCTTC
.,11,TRBJ1-2,TRBV29-1,.,CSVGGTEGYTF,TGCAGCGTTGGCGGGACGGAGGGCTACACCTTC
.,13,TRBJ2-7,TRBV13,.,CASSTSRGYEQYF,TGTGCCAGCAGCACTAGCCGGGGCTACGAGCAGTACTTC
TRBD1,15,TRBJ2-7,TRBV6-5,few,CASSPQQGQAYEQYF,TGTGCCAGCAGTCCCCAACAGGGGCAGGCCTACGAGCAGTACTTC
.,13,TRBJ1-4,TRBV2,.,CASSEGVEGKLFF,TGTGCCAGCAGTGAAGGTGTTGAGGGAAAACTGTTTTTT
.,13,TRBJ2-2,TRBV10-1,.,CASSLVRTGELFF,TGCGCCAGCAGTTTGGTTAGGACCGGGGAGCTGTTTTTT
.,14,TRBJ2-5,TRBV6-5,.,CASGGQVYQETQYF,TGTGCCAGCGGAGGTCAGGTGTACCAAGAGACCCAGTACTTC
.,16,TRBJ2-1,TRBV9,.,CASSAPQGEGSNEQFF,TGTGCCAGCAGCGCCCCCCAGGGGGAGGGGAGCAATGAGCAGTTCTTC
TRBD1,17,TRBJ2-1,TRBV25-1,.,CASDSTLTGVSYNEQFF,TGTGCCAGTGATTCAACCTTGACAGGGGTCTCCTACAATGAGCAGTTCTTC
TRBD1,13,TRBJ1-2,TRBV7-2,once,CASSTGQGYGYTF,TGTGCCAGCAGCACGGGACAGGGCTATGGCTACACCTTC
.,15,TRBJ1-2,TRBV3-1/TRBV3-2,.,CASSQDPTANYGYTF,TGTGCCAGCAGCCAAGATCCGACAGCTAACTATGGCTACACCTTC
TRBD1,14,TRBJ1-2,TRBV19,.,CASRSTGGSYGYTF,TGTGCCAGTAGGTCGACAGGGGGCAGTTATGGCTACACCTTC
.,12,TRBJ1-1,TRBV3-1/TRBV3-2,.,CASSHPGAVAFF,TGTGCCAGCAGCCACCCCGGGGCCGTAGCTTTCTTT
TRBD1,15,TRBJ1-4,TRBV18,.,CASSPQGATNEKLFF,TGTGCCAGCTCACCGCAGGGGGCAACTAATGAAAAACTGTTTTTT
TRBD1,16,TRBJ2-7,TRBV3-1/TRBV3-2,.,CASSRGRGQNAYEQYF,TGTGCCAGCAGCCGAGGAAGGGGACAGAACGCCTACGAGCAGTACTTC
.,19,TRBJ1-1,TRBV5-1,.,CASSSELYKSSQPNTEAFF,TGCGCCAGCAGCTCGGAGTTATATAAGTCGTCACAGCCGAACACTGAAGCTTTCTTT
.,16,TRBJ1-3,TRBV5-1,.,CASWGRESSSGNTIYF,TGCGCCAGCTGGGGGAGGGAAAGTAGCTCTGGAAACACCATATATTTT
.,11,TRBJ1-2,TRBV2,.,CASTDLYGYTF,TGTGCCAGCACGGACCTTTATGGCTACACCTTC